The 30 T cell receptor beta chains below were found in one sample sequenced in a study of tissue T cells after allogeneic stem cell transplantation (dated by TCRdb to between 2021 and 2022). Libraries were made using the immunoSEQ multiplex PCR assay. In its TCRdb copy, this immuneACCESS table keeps in-frame sequences only and misses some clones. Where compared with another copy, unresolved V genes explain less than half of these, and the others have no known cause. The sample table records roughly 6,800 clones; 45% to 55% of these occur just once. The ten largest clones add up to over 3% of the sample. This sample's time point label indicates: mouse harvest day 7 after allogeneic transplant. Each mouse graft consisted of 10^7 T-cell-depleted bone marrow cells plus 10^6 splenic CD5+ T cells and was given by tail vein injection. The sample comprised gut tissue. The receptor set was obtained from a female BALB/c mouse given C57BL/6 T cells with graft-versus-host disease after an allogeneic hematopoietic cell transplant.

In this sample, this clone turned up a few times. The genes are named according to mouse. The observed sequence ends 1 residue before the CDR3 terminus, with the missing tail filled in from the germline J gene. This rearrangement joins TRBV26 to TRBJ2-7, with 11 bases matching TRBD1. Germline V gene data show CDR1 as KGHPV and CDR2 as FQNQEV (reference sequence). Unmatched junction bases numbered 2, after V lost 6 bases and J lost 4 bases. The CDR3 runs 13 residues. CDR3 DNA, as far as it was read: TGTGCCAGCAGCCGGGACAGGGGGTATGAACAGTAC. Its translation: CASSRDRGYEQY. The whole CDR3 is CASSRDRGYEQYF. Full variable domain (remainder filled in from reference TRBV26 and TRBJ2-7): NSKVIQTPRYLVKGQGQKAKMRCIPEKGHPVVFWYQQNKNNEFKFLINFQNQEVLQQIDMTEKRFSAECPSNSPCSLEIQSSEAGDSALYLCASSRDRGYEQYFGPGTRLTVL.

This clone came up a few times. Genes and germline come from the mouse. The sequence runs out 1 residue before the end of the CDR3; the remainder is reconstructed from the germline J gene. The V gene is TRBV3, the J gene TRBJ2-7; 10 bases match TRBD2. With V trimmed by 5 bases and J by 4 bases, 5 bases remained unmatched. CDR1 is SNHLY, CDR2 FYNGKV, per germline (reference sequence). This CDR3 contains 14 residues. The CDR3: CASSPRTGGYEQYF. The sequenced part of the CDR3 DNA is TGTGCCAGCAGCCCCCGGACTGGGGGATATGAACAGTAC.

About this clone itself: Gene names and germline refer to mouse. The CDR3 end is not reached by the read, which stops 1 residue before it; the germline J gene fills it in. The chain carries TRBV3 and TRBJ2-5; 7 positions match TRBD1. J gave up 0 bases and V 3 bases, and 6 bases lay outside the gene matches. The CDR3 has 16 amino acids. Germline lookup yields CDR1 SNHLY and CDR2 FYNGKV (reference sequence). CDR3 DNA, as far as it was read: TGTGCCAGCAGCTTCCTTCGACAGGGCAACCAAGACACCCAGTAC. Its translation: CASSFLRQGNQDTQY. In full, the CDR3 is CASSFLRQGNQDTQYF.

Remarks on this clone: The listed genes are named as in mouse. Coverage ceases 1 residue before the CDR3 finishes, and the germline J gene fills in the end. The gene calls are TRBV26 and TRBJ2-5; 10 nucleotides align to TRBD2. CDR3 length: 15 amino acids. J lost 2 bases, V lost 2 bases, and 1 base had no gene match. CDR1 and CDR2 from the germline V gene are KGHPV and FQNQEV (reference sequence). CDR3 protein: CASSLGDWGQDTQYF. Incomplete CDR3 DNA: TGTGCCAGCAGTCTGGGGGACTGGGGCCAAGACACCCAGTAC.

With respect to this clone: Gene labels here are mouse ones. The read halts 1 residue ahead of the CDR3 end, with the missing end drawn from the germline J gene. The chain joins TRBV12-1 to TRBJ1-3; 7 nucleotides agree with TRBD1. Germline CDR1 is SGHSN and CDR2 is HYEKVE. This CDR3 is 15 amino acids long. The trim removed 2 bases at V and 0 bases at J, leaving 3 bases unmatched. CDR3 loop: CASSPHRGSGNTLYF. The sequenced CDR3 bases are TGTGCCAGCTCTCCTCACAGGGGTTCTGGAAATACGCTCTAT.

About this clone: Gene names are the mouse ones. Read data end 1 residue before the CDR3 end; the end is taken from the germline J gene. This sequence joins TRBV19 and TRBJ2-1; 10 nucleotides match TRBD2. J gave up 0 bases and V 4 bases, and 7 bases lay outside the gene matches. Germline lookup yields CDR1 FNHDT and CDR2 SITEND (reference sequence). The CDR3 runs 17 residues. CDR3 DNA (partial): TGTGCCAGCAGTCTCCCGGGACTGGGGAATAACTATGCTGAGCAGTTC. Translating gives CASSLPGLGNNYAEQF. The full CDR3 protein reads CASSLPGLGNNYAEQFF.

Note on this clone: Germline and genes here are mouse. The read halts 1 residue ahead of the CDR3 end, with the missing end drawn from the germline J gene. The chain recombines TRBV14 with TRBJ2-7; weak D call: TRBD2 (6 bases). Germline V gene data show CDR1 as SGHDT and CDR2 as FRDEAV. This CDR3 contains 12 residues. Trimming pared 2 bases from V and 7 bases from J, leaving 10 bases between. The DNA read from the CDR3 is TGTGCCAGCAGTTTGGGGGGAGGGGAACAGTAC. It codes for CASSLGGGEQY. The entire CDR3 sequence reads CASSLGGGEQYF.

To note about this clone: These gene names are mouse names. The sequenced fragment ends 1 residue before the CDR3 boundary, so the rest is inferred from the germline J gene. The chain carries TRBV12-2 and TRBJ1-2, with TRBD1 identical over 7 bases. CDR1 is SGHLS, CDR2 HYDKME, per germline. The CDR3 covers 14 residues. V shed 3 bases, J shed 0 bases, and the junction held 3 bases outside the gene matches. The sequenced part of the CDR3 DNA is TGTGCCAGCTCTTGGGACAGTGCAAACTCCGACTACACC. The encoded protein is CASSWDSANSDYT. The full CDR3 is CASSWDSANSDYTF. Looking up the rest from reference TRBV12-2 and TRBJ1-2 gives the full variable domain: NSGVVQSPRYIIKGKGERSILKCIPISGHLSVAWYQQTQGQELKFFIQHYDKMERDKGNLPSRFSVQQFDDYHSEMNMSALELEDSAVYFCASSWDSANSDYTFGSGTRLLVI.

As to this clone: Germline and genes here are mouse. The read stops 1 residue short of the end of the CDR3; the missing end is completed from the germline J gene. The rearrangement links TRBV4 to TRBJ1-4; D remains ambiguous. The CDR3 has 12 residues. V lost 4 bases to trimming and J lost 0 bases, with 0 bases between them. Germline CDR1 reads LGHDT; CDR2 reads YNNKQL (reference sequence). CDR3 DNA (partial): TGTGCCAGCAGCTTTTCCAACGAAAGATTATTT. It specifies CASSFSNERLF. Given in full, the CDR3 is CASSFSNERLFF.

About this clone itself: Gene names refer to mouse genes. Other DNA sequences within the sample encode an identical CDR3. CDR3 DNA (partial): TGTGCCAGCAGTCCCGACAGGGCTGGAAATACGCTCTAT. Protein product: CASSPDRAGNTLY. The whole CDR3 sequence reads CASSPDRAGNTLYF. The J gene is TRBJ1-3, the V gene TRBV26; 7 bases line up with TRBD1. Read data end 1 residue before the CDR3 end; the end is taken from the germline J gene. The CDR3 is made up of 14 amino acids. With 4 bases clipped from V and 2 bases from J, the junction kept 2 bases outside the gene matches. The V gene's germline CDR1 is KGHPV and CDR2 FQNQEV (reference sequence).

On this clone: Gene names denote mouse genes. The sequence runs out 1 residue before the end of the CDR3; the remainder is reconstructed from the germline J gene. The J gene is TRBJ1-4, the V gene TRBV12-2, with 8 bases fitting TRBD1. The ends lost 4 bases at V and 4 bases at J; junction bases unmatched: 4. CDR1 and CDR2 from the germline V gene are SGHLS and HYDKME. The CDR3 runs to 14 residues. CDR3 amino acids: CASSPGGGNERLFF. The sequenced CDR3 bases are TGTGCCAGCTCCCCAGGGGGCGGCAACGAAAGATTATTT.

In regard to this clone: Compared with germline, one end of the junction differs, possibly owing to a read error. Gene names are mouse gene names. The read comes to an end 1 residue before the CDR3 does, leaving the germline J gene to fill in the end. V usage is TRBV13-2 and J usage is TRBJ2-7, with D uncertain. Germline V gene data show CDR1 as NNHNN and CDR2 as SYGAGS (reference sequence). The CDR3 runs 13 residues. CDR3: CASSDRAPYEQYF. The sequenced part of the CDR3 DNA is TGTGCCAGCAGTGACCGGGCCCCCTATGAACAGTAC.

About this clone itself: Genes and germline come from the mouse. The CDR3 end lies 1 residue beyond the end of the read and is filled in from the germline J gene. The chain carries TRBV17 and TRBJ2-3, with D maybe TRBD2 (8 bases). Germline values: CDR1 MNHDT, CDR2 YYDKIL. The CDR3 is made up of 15 amino acids. The V end was cut by 3 bases, the J end by 1 base, with 11 bases between. The CDR3 spells CASSSRGGGAETLYF. CDR3 DNA, as far as it was read: TGTGCTAGCAGTAGCAGGGGGGGCGGTGCAGAAACGCTGTAT.

A remark on this clone: Gene names are the mouse ones. From the germline J gene comes the end of the CDR3, since the read stops 1 residue before it. The chain recombines TRBV1 with TRBJ1-1; D may be TRBD1 (6 bases). This CDR3 is 14 amino acids long. Trimming removed 4 bases at V and 1 base at J, with 10 bases between. Germline V gene sequence: CDR1 NSQYPW, CDR2 LRSPGD (reference sequence). CDR3 amino acids: CTCSGRDKNTEVFF. The sequenced CDR3 bases are TGCACCTGCAGTGGCCGGGACAAAAACACAGAAGTCTTC.

As regards this clone: Mouse gene names and germline throughout. The observed sequence ends 1 residue before the CDR3 terminus, with the missing tail filled in from the germline J gene. V is TRBV13-3 and J is TRBJ1-1; 7 bases are shared with TRBD1. Germline V gene lookup returns CDR1 NNHDY and CDR2 SYVADS. V gave up 2 bases and J gave up 7 bases; unmatched junction bases: 2. The CDR3 is 12 residues long. The CDR3: CASSEGDREVFF. The sequenced CDR3 bases are TGTGCCAGCAGTGAGGGGGACAGAGAAGTCTTC.

Remarks on this clone: The gene symbols are mouse symbols. Read data end 1 residue before the CDR3 end; the end is taken from the germline J gene. The chain combines TRBV2 with TRBJ2-7; TRBD1 agrees at 9 bases. CDR3 size: 14 residues. The V segment lost 2 bases and the J segment 4 bases; nucleotides outside the gene matches: 3. Germline CDR1 and CDR2: LGHNA and YSYQKL. The CDR3 reads CASSQTGGGYEQYF. The sequenced CDR3 bases are TGTGCCAGCAGCCAAACAGGGGGCGGTTATGAACAGTAC.

In regard to this clone: Mouse names are used for the genes. The CDR3 is cut off 1 residue early in the read; its end comes from the germline J gene. The genes are TRBV26 and TRBJ2-5, with 7 bases lining up with TRBD1. This CDR3 spans 14 amino acids. Germline V gene sequence: CDR1 KGHPV, CDR2 FQNQEV (reference sequence). The ends lost 4 bases at V and 0 bases at J; junction bases unmatched: 1. The CDR3 bases that were read are TGTGCCAGCAGTCCACAGGGGAACCAAGACACCCAGTAC. Translation gives CASSPQGNQDTQY. The full CDR3 sequence reads CASSPQGNQDTQYF.

As regards this clone: Germline and genes: mouse. Coverage ceases 1 residue before the CDR3 finishes, and the germline J gene fills in the end. This rearrangement joins TRBV13-2 to TRBJ2-7; 9 bases match TRBD1. The length of the CDR3 is 15 residues. Losses at the gene ends were 0 bases for V and 7 bases for J; bases not matched to a gene: 8. The germline V gene has CDR1 NNHNN and CDR2 SYGAGS (reference sequence). The chain's CDR3 is CASGDARDRVGEQYF. The part of the CDR3 DNA that was read is TGTGCCAGCGGTGATGCAAGGGACAGGGTGGGGGAACAGTAC.

In this sample, this clone is medium-sized. Each gene name is a mouse one. The CDR3 goes on 1 residue after the read ends, and that part is filled in from the germline J gene. This rearrangement joins TRBV12-2 to TRBJ2-5, with 11 bases identical to TRBD2. The junction had 4 bases not matched to a gene; V was cut back by 1 base and J by 2 bases. This CDR3 has 16 residues. Germline CDR1 reads SGHLS; CDR2 reads HYDKME. This CDR3 is CASSLPGLGVQDTQYF. The sequenced CDR3 bases are TGTGCCAGCTCTCTTCCGGGACTGGGGGTCCAAGACACCCAGTAC.

This clone was recorded a few times. Gene names refer to mouse genes. From the germline J gene comes the end of the CDR3, since the read stops 1 residue before it. The V call is TRBV23, the J call TRBJ1-1; the table assigns TRBD1, which was not confirmed against the DNA. In germline, CDR1 is KGHTA, CDR2 FQNQQP. The CDR3 length is 13 residues. The CDR3 region is CSSSGTKNTEVFF. The CDR3 DNA, read in part, is TGCTCCAGCAGTGGGACAAAAAACACAGAAGTCTTC.

This clone is labeled medium-sized (0.01 to 0.1%). All gene names here are mouse names. Read sequence stops 1 residue before the CDR3 end, and the germline J gene provides the missing end. The chain is built from TRBV26 and TRBJ1-2; D not resolved. The CDR3 is 14 residues long. V gave up 0 bases and J gave up 0 bases, with 5 bases separating them. Germline V lookup: CDR1 KGHPV, CDR2 FQNQEV (reference sequence). The CDR3 region is CASSLSWANSDYTF. The covered CDR3 bases are TGTGCCAGCAGTCTGTCGTGGGCAAACTCCGACTACACC. Looking up the rest from reference TRBV26 and TRBJ1-2 gives the full variable domain: NSKVIQTPRYLVKGQGQKAKMRCIPEKGHPVVFWYQQNKNNEFKFLINFQNQEVLQQIDMTEKRFSAECPSNSPCSLEIQSSEAGDSALYLCASSLSWANSDYTFGSGTRLLVI.

A word on this clone: Gene names are the mouse ones. The read terminates 1 residue before the CDR3 end, so the remaining end is supplied by the germline J gene. This rearrangement joins TRBV29 to TRBJ2-7; a weak D match, TRBD1 (6 bases). The CDR3 runs 13 residues. The V gene's germline CDR1 is MSHET and CDR2 SYDVDS. The germline V and J ends were trimmed by 5 bases and 3 bases, with 11 bases remaining between them. The CDR3 here is CASSLRDIYEQYF. Incomplete CDR3 DNA: TGTGCTAGCAGTCTCCGGGACATCTATGAACAGTAC.

This clone was detected a few times. Genes and germline come from the mouse. From the germline J gene comes the end of the CDR3, since the read stops 1 residue before it. The V gene is TRBV29, the J gene TRBJ2-5; 7 positions match TRBD2. In germline, CDR1 is MSHET, CDR2 SYDVDS. The CDR3 contains 13 residues. J gave up 2 bases and V 5 bases, and 1 base lay outside the gene matches. CDR3 DNA, as far as it was read: TGTGCTAGCAGTGGGGGGGTCCAAGACACCCAGTAC. Its translation is CASSGGVQDTQY. The complete CDR3 sequence is CASSGGVQDTQYF.

A note on this clone: Genes and germline are mouse. The read stops 1 residue short of the end of the CDR3; the missing end is completed from the germline J gene. V gene TRBV3 combines with J gene TRBJ2-2; 10 nucleotides line up with TRBD1. The junction had 0 bases not matched to a gene; V was cut back by 3 bases and J by 5 bases. Germline CDR1 is SNHLY and CDR2 is FYNGKV (reference sequence). The CDR3 spans 14 residues. Incomplete CDR3 DNA: TGTGCCAGCAGCTTGGGACAGGGGACCGGGCAGCTCTAC. Its protein is CASSLGQGTGQLY. The CDR3 reads in full as CASSLGQGTGQLYF.

By proportion, this clone is large. Gene names denote mouse genes. The read comes to an end 1 residue before the CDR3 does, leaving the germline J gene to fill in the end. V and J are TRBV4 and TRBJ2-7; 10 bases match TRBD2. Losses at the gene ends were 4 bases for V and 4 bases for J; bases not matched to a gene: 1. This CDR3 is 13 amino acids long. Looked up from germline, CDR1 is LGHDT and CDR2 is YNNKQL (reference sequence). The covered CDR3 bases are TGTGCCAGCAGCTCGGACTGGGGGTATGAACAGTAC. It translates to CASSSDWGYEQY. In full, the CDR3 reads CASSSDWGYEQYF.

About this clone itself: Gene names are the mouse ones. The missing CDR3 end, 1 residue past where the read stops, is filled in from the germline J gene. This chain links TRBV26 with TRBJ1-3, with D perhaps matching TRBD1 (6 bases). CDR3 size: 14 residues. The ends were cut back, 7 bases at V and 3 bases at J, with 13 bases in the middle. The germline V gene encodes CDR1 KGHPV and CDR2 FQNQEV (reference sequence). CDR3 DNA (partial): TGTGCCAGCACCCCTCCAGGGGATGGAAATACGCTCTAT. Its translation is CASTPPGDGNTLY. The CDR3, in full, reads CASTPPGDGNTLYF.

As to this clone: The gene symbols are mouse symbols. Coverage ceases 1 residue before the CDR3 finishes, and the germline J gene fills in the end. The genes are TRBV26 and TRBJ2-3; 11 bases agree with TRBD1. Germline V gene lookup returns CDR1 KGHPV and CDR2 FQNQEV (reference sequence). The CDR3 contains 15 residues. V was pared by 6 bases and J by 5 bases, with 7 bases of the junction left unmatched. CDR3 protein: CASSYGQGAEETLYF. The covered CDR3 bases are TGTGCCAGCAGCTACGGACAGGGGGCGGAAGAAACGCTGTAT.

As regards this clone: Genes and germline are mouse. The observed sequence ends 1 residue before the CDR3 terminus, with the missing tail filled in from the germline J gene. This rearrangement joins TRBV13-3 to TRBJ2-5; no clear D gene. The germline V gene encodes CDR1 NNHDY and CDR2 SYVADS. The CDR3 runs to 11 residues. Between the trimmed V and J ends, which lost 5 bases and 6 bases, there was a span of 7 bases. The sequenced CDR3 bases are TGTGCCAGCAGGAAGGCCGACACCCAGTAC. Translation gives CASRKADTQY. The full CDR3 sequence reads CASRKADTQYF.

This clone was seen a few times. The genes and germline here are from mouse. The missing CDR3 end, 1 residue past where the read stops, is filled in from the germline J gene. The rearrangement uses TRBV29 and TRBJ2-7; TRBD2 matches 7 bases. The CDR3 extends over 13 amino acids. The germline V gene encodes CDR1 MSHET and CDR2 SYDVDS. The ends lost 0 bases at V and 6 bases at J; junction bases unmatched: 2. The sequenced part of the CDR3 DNA is TGTGCTAGCAGTTTATCGTGGGGGGTTGAACAGTAC. Its translation: CASSLSWGVEQY. The complete CDR3 protein is CASSLSWGVEQYF.

Of note for this clone: Gene labels here are mouse ones. The read stops 1 residue short of the end of the CDR3; the missing end is completed from the germline J gene. This chain links TRBV16 with TRBJ2-5; no firm D call. The CDR3 contains 12 residues. V shed 2 bases and J shed 8 bases, with 8 bases lying between them. The germline CDR1 and CDR2 sequences are SGHSA and FRNQAP. The CDR3 DNA, read in part, is TGTGCAAGCAGCTTATTGGAGGGCACCCAGTAC. It translates to CASSLLEGTQY. The CDR3 as a whole reads CASSLLEGTQYF. Based on the CDR3 plus reference TRBV16 and TRBJ2-5, the full variable domain is NAGVIQTPRHKVTGKGQEATLWCEPISGHSAVFWYRQTIVQGLEFLTYFRNQAPIDDSGMPKERFSAQMPNQSHSTLKIQSTQPQDSAVYLCASSLLEGTQYFGPGTRLLVL.